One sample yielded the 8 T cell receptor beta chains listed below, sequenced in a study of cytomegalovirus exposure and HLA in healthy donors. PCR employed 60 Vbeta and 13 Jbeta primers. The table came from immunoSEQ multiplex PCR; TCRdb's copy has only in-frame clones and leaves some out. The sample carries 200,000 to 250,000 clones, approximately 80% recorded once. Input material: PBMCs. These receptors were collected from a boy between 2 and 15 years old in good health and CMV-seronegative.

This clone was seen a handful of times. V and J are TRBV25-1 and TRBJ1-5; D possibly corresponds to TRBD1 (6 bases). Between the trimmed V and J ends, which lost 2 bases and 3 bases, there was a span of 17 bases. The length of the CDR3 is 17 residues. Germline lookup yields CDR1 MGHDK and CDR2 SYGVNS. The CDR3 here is CASSEEGGGRDNQPQHF. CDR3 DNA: TGTGCCAGCAGTGAAGAGGGAGGGGGAAGGGACAATCAGCCCCAGCATTTT.

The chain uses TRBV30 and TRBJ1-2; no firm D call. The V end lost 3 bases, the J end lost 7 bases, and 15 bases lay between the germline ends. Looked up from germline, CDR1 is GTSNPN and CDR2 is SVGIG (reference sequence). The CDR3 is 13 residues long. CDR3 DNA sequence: TGTGCCTGGAGCGCTAATGGTCCCTCTGGCTACACCTTC. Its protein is CAWSANGPSGYTF.

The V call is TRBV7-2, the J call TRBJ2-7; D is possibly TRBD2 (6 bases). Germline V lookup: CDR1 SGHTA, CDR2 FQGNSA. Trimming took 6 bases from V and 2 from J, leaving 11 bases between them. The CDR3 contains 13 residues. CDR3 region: CASSGGLPYEQYF. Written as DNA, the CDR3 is TGTGCCAGCAGTGGAGGGCTCCCCTACGAGCAGTACTTC.

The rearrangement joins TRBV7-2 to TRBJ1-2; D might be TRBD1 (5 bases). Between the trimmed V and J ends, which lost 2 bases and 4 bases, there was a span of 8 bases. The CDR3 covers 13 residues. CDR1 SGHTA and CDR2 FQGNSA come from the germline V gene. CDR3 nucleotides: TGTGCCAGCAGCTTACAGGGACTCTATGGCTACACCTTC. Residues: CASSLQGLYGYTF.

For the CDR3, the DNA is TGTGCCAGCAGTCTCCGGGAGGCCGGAACCGGGGAGCTGTTTTTT. This sequence encodes CASSLREAGTGELFF. The chain employs TRBV2 and TRBJ2-2, with 7 bases identical to TRBD2. Germline trimming cut 5 bases from V and 5 bases from J; bases unmatched to any gene: 8. CDR1 is SNHLY, CDR2 FYNNEI, per germline. CDR3 length: 15 residues.

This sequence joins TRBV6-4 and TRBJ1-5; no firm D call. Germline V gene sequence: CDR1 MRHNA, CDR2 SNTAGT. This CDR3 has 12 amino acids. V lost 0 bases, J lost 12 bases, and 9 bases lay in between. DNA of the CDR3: TGTGCCAGCAGTGACTCCCTTCTTCTCCAGCATTTT. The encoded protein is CASSDSLLLQHF.

In DNA form, the CDR3 reads TGTGCCAGTAGTAAGCGTGAGATTTATAGCAATCAGCCCCAGCATTTT. The encoded protein is CASSKREIYSNQPQHF. The V and J genes are TRBV19 and TRBJ1-5; D call uncertain. The CDR3 has 16 residues. The V end lost 4 bases, the J end lost 0 bases, and 13 bases lay between the germline ends. Germline V gives CDR1 LNHDA, CDR2 SQIVND (reference sequence). Together with reference TRBV19 and TRBJ1-5, the CDR3 gives the full variable domain: DGGITQSPKYLFRKEGQNVTLSCEQNLNHDAMYWYRQDPGQGLRLIYYSQIVNDFQKGDIAEGYSVSREKKESFPLTVTSAQKNPTAFYLCASSKREIYSNQPQHFGDGTRLSIL.

CDR3 loop: CASSATYEQYF. The CDR3 DNA is TGTGCCAGCAGCGCTACCTACGAGCAGTACTTC. The chain joins TRBV5-5 to TRBJ2-7; D remains unclear. The germline CDR1 and CDR2 sequences are SGHKS and YYEKEE (reference sequence). Trimming shortened V by 4 bases and J by 2 bases, and 4 bases separated the two germline ends. This CDR3 is 11 amino acids long.